This entry lists 19 T cell receptor beta chains sequenced from one sample in a study of T cells in Graves' hyperthyroidism and ophthalmopathy. Authors of the study amplified TCR beta CDR3 regions from RNA transcripts. Primed by the HTBI set, a first-round RT-PCR was run on the TCR CDR3. Each CDR3 protein is one row after TCRdb ran MiXCR on the multiplex PCR reads. Of 380,000 or so distinct CDR3 sequences in the sample, about a fifth were seen once. What was sequenced was blood. These receptors all come from a woman aged 18-35 years with Graves' hyperthyroidism.

This clonotype has at least ten counts. V is TRBV12-3 or TRBV12-4 and J is TRBJ2-5; D is ambiguous. The CDR3 has 13 amino acids. The germline V and J ends were trimmed by 3 bases and 5 bases, with 10 bases remaining between them. As DNA, the CDR3 is TGTGCCAGCAGTTTGTCCATAGTGGAGACCCAGTACTTC. Its translation: CASSLSIVETQYF.

This clonotype turned up a few times. This clone may be a read error of a much larger clone one base away. CDR3 loop: CAWSVLGTNTEACF. Written as DNA, the CDR3 is TGTGCCTGGAGTGTACTAGGGACAAACACTGAAGCTTGCTTT. This chain links TRBV30 with TRBJ1-1; D perhaps matches TRBD1 (6 bases). This CDR3 spans 14 amino acids. Germline V gene data show CDR1 as GTSNPN and CDR2 as SVGIG (reference sequence).

Only a few counts were recorded for this clonotype. V usage is TRBV14 and J usage is TRBJ2-2; 7 bases agree with TRBD1. The CDR3 covers 16 residues. J lost 3 bases, V lost 4 bases, and 8 bases had no gene match. Germline assignment: CDR1 SGHDN and CDR2 FVKESK. CDR3 sequence: CASSRRGTVHTGELFF. The CDR3 nucleotides are TGTGCCAGCAGCCGTAGAGGGACAGTCCACACCGGGGAGCTGTTTTTT.

The rearrangement uses TRBV6-5 and TRBJ2-2; D is possibly TRBD2 (6 bases). This CDR3 comprises 13 residues. Trimming removed 4 bases at V and 4 bases at J, with 7 bases between. In germline, CDR1 is MNHEY, CDR2 SVGAGI. CDR3 coding DNA: TGTGCCAGCAGTTGGGAGGTCACCGGGGAGCTGTTTTTT. Its translation: CASSWEVTGELFF.

The table lists this clonotype with many counts. The V and J genes are TRBV20-1 and TRBJ2-5; no reliable D call. Germline V lookup: CDR1 DFQATT, CDR2 SNEGSKA (reference sequence). V was trimmed by 5 bases and J by 5 bases, leaving 6 bases between them. The CDR3 has 10 residues. The CDR3 loop is CSAVVETQYF. In nucleotides, the CDR3 is TGCAGTGCTGTAGTGGAGACCCAGTACTTC.

This clonotype was found many times. The chain carries TRBV9 and TRBJ1-2; D remains ambiguous. The CDR3 spans 12 residues. V gave up 0 bases and J gave up 8 bases, with 8 bases separating them. Germline-derived CDR1 and CDR2 are SGDLS and YYNGEE. In DNA, the CDR3 is TGTGCCAGCAGCGTAGCGGGAGAGGGCTACACCTTC. Its translation is CASSVAGEGYTF.

This clonotype was counted a few times. This could be a read error, since a much larger clone is one nucleotide away. The chain has TRBV15 and TRBJ2-5; 11 bases fit TRBD2. The CDR3 runs 14 residues. Per germline, CDR1 LNHNV and CDR2 YYDKDF (reference sequence). CDR3 sequence: CATSRGLAEETKYF. CDR3 DNA sequence: TGTGCCACCAGCAGGGGACTAGCGGAAGAGACCAAGTACTTC.

The CDR3 DNA is TGTGCCAGCAGTCAACGAGGACTAGGTCAGCAGTACTTC. It codes for CASSQRGLGQQYF. The chain links TRBV27 to TRBJ2-7; 7 bases fit TRBD2. This CDR3 region has 13 residues. V dropped 5 bases and J dropped 8; count of bases not matched to a gene: 9. Germline-derived CDR1 and CDR2 are MNHEY and SMNVEV (reference sequence).

This clonotype showed up many times. The chain combines TRBV7-1 with TRBJ1-3; D possibly corresponds to TRBD1 (6 bases). TRBV7-1 is designated an ORF whose function remains uncertain. The V gene lost 3 bases and the J gene lost 9 bases, with 36 bases spanning the gap. The CDR3 consists of 21 residues. DNA of the CDR3: TGTGCCAGCAGCTCCCCTAGGAGGGGGGTATATCTGGGGCAGGGAAATAGCACCATATATTTT. Protein product: CASSSPRRGVYLGQGNSTIYF.

This clonotype was recorded at least ten times. The gene calls are TRBV6-2 or TRBV6-3 and TRBJ2-2; the D is unclear. The CDR3 length is 12 residues. Germline CDR1 and CDR2: MNHEY and SVGEGT. V lost 1 base and J lost 7, with 4 bases in between. CDR3 loop: CASSYWDGELFF. The CDR3 DNA is TGTGCCAGCAGTTACTGGGACGGGGAGCTGTTTTTT.

This clonotype showed up many times. CDR3 region: CASSPPWDRANYGYTF. DNA of the CDR3: TGCGCCAGCAGCCCACCTTGGGACAGGGCTAACTATGGCTACACCTTC. The chain combines TRBV4-1 with TRBJ1-2; 9 nucleotides align to TRBD1. V lost 4 bases and J lost 0; bases outside the gene matches: 6. CDR3 length: 16 amino acids. Germline V gene sequence: CDR1 MGHRA, CDR2 YSYEKL.

This clonotype has at least ten counts. The CDR3 DNA reads TGTGCCAGCAGTCTAAACGGACAGGAGGGATACTATGGCTACACCTTC. It encodes CASSLNGQEGYYGYTF. The chain has TRBV28 and TRBJ1-2; TRBD1 matches at 7 bases. The V segment lost 5 bases and the J segment 3 bases; nucleotides outside the gene matches: 12. CDR3 length: 16 residues. Germline V gene sequence: CDR1 MDHEN, CDR2 SYDVKM.

The chain recombines TRBV7-6 with TRBJ2-7, with TRBD1 as a possible D gene (6 bases). This CDR3 region has 14 residues. Trimming took 5 bases from V and 2 from J, leaving 13 bases between them. Germline lookup yields CDR1 SGHVS and CDR2 FNYEAQ. The CDR3 nucleotides are TGTGCCAGCAGCCCCCGGGACAAGCCCTACGAGCAGTACTTC. Translating it yields CASSPRDKPYEQYF.

The chain uses TRBV7-2 and TRBJ1-1; TRBD1 aligns across 7 bases. CDR1 SGHTA and CDR2 FQGNSA come from the germline V gene. V was clipped by 5 bases and J by 0 bases; unmatched bases: 6. This CDR3 has 15 amino acids. CDR3 loop: CASSVTGPMNTEAFF. Here the CDR3 DNA reads TGTGCCAGCAGCGTGACAGGGCCTATGAACACTGAAGCTTTCTTT. Filled out from reference TRBV7-2 and TRBJ1-1, the complete variable domain reads GAGVSQSPSNKVTEKGKDVELRCDPISGHTALYWYRQSLGQGLEFLIYFQGNSAPDKSGLPSDRFSAERTGGSVSTLTIQRTQQEDSAVYLCASSVTGPMNTEAFFGQGTRLTVV.

The CDR3 DNA sequence: TGTGCCAGCAGCGAGATAAGAGGACAGGGGCTCGAGCAGTACTTC. Protein sequence: CASSEIRGQGLEQYF. V gene TRBV11-2 combines with J gene TRBJ2-7, with 9 bases aligning to TRBD1. This CDR3 has 15 amino acids. Unmatched junction bases numbered 11, after V lost 5 bases and J lost 6 bases. CDR1 SGHAT and CDR2 FQNNGV come from the germline V gene.

V and J are TRBV6-5 and TRBJ1-2; no reliable D call. The CDR3 sequence is 13 residues long. V was pared by 2 bases and J by 12 bases, with 16 bases between. CDR1 and CDR2 from the germline V gene are MNHEY and SVGAGI. CDR3 sequence: CASSYDSGSFNTF. In DNA form, the CDR3 reads TGTGCCAGCAGTTACGATAGTGGCAGTTTCAACACCTTC.

This clonotype was counted at least ten times. The genes are TRBV3-1 and TRBJ2-7; D not certain. Trimming removed 1 base from V and 9 bases from J, with 7 bases in between. The CDR3 contains 11 residues. From germline, CDR1 is LGHDT and CDR2 YNNKEL (reference sequence). CDR3 region: CASSQGGGQYF. CDR3 DNA sequence: TGTGCCAGCAGCCAAGGGGGTGGGCAGTACTTC.

The sample holds one count of this clonotype. The junction and the germline gene differ at one end; a read error may be behind it. The rearrangement uses TRBV6-5 and TRBJ1-1; the D is unclear. CDR3 length: 14 residues. The germline V gene encodes CDR1 MNHEY and CDR2 SVGAGI. The CDR3 reads CASSIHIKNTDAFF. In nucleotides, the CDR3 is TGTGCCAGCAGTATACACATTAAGAACACTGATGCTTTCTTT.

This clonotype has at least ten counts. The V and J genes are TRBV30 and TRBJ1-5; D is possibly TRBD1 (6 bases). Germline values: CDR1 GTSNPN, CDR2 SVGIG (reference sequence). CDR3 length equals 14 residues. V lost 8 bases to trimming and J lost 2 bases, with 16 bases between them. This CDR3 is CAGGRRDGNQPQHF. Written as DNA, the CDR3 is TGTGCCGGGGGCAGGCGGGATGGCAATCAGCCCCAGCATTTT.